This T cell receptor (beta chain) was recorded in a study of blood T cell repertoires in COVID-19. Only in-frame clones appear in the TCRdb table, and some are missing; sequencing was by immunoSEQ multiplex PCR. The repertoire holds about 150,000 clones, with just under 85% as singletons. The V gene's germline CDR1 is SGHNT and CDR2 YYREEE (reference sequence). The V segment lost 0 bases and the J segment 4 bases; nucleotides outside the gene matches: 3. The CDR3 length is 14 residues. Sequencing was performed on PBMCs or T cells enriched from blood (not recorded which). The chain recombines TRBV5-4 with TRBJ1-2, with 7 bases that match TRBD1. This clonotype originated in a man aged 45-65 years who had recovered from COVID-19. DNA for the CDR3: TGTGCCAGCAGCTTGGGGACAGGAGCCTATGGCTACACCTTC. It translates to CASSLGTGAYGYTF. Complete variable domain (other parts from reference TRBV5-4 and TRBJ1-2): ETGVTQSPTHLIKTRGQQVTLRCSSQSGHNTVSWYQQALGQGPQFIFQYYREEENGRGNFPPRFSGLQFPNYSSELNVNALELDDSALYLCASSLGTGAYGYTFGSGTRLTVV.